Shown below are 8 T cell receptor beta chains from a single sample sequenced in a study of blood T cells in healthy people across ages. With a J-beta primer mix and a sample-barcoded 5' primer, a second PCR ran about 7 to 12 cycles. One entry per CDR3 protein results from TCRdb running MiXCR on the 5' RACE reads. Of 700,000 to 1,000,000 distinct CDR3 sequences listed, 40% to 50% are singletons. The sequencing sample was made of blood. The receptors here all came from a man aged 55 to 69 in good health.

This clonotype was detected only once. V gene TRBV28 combines with J gene TRBJ2-3; D unresolved. The V gene lost 5 bases and the J gene lost 3 bases, with 12 bases spanning the gap. The CDR3 runs 14 residues. From germline, CDR1 is MDHEN and CDR2 SYDVKM. The CDR3 loop reads CASSVRLGTDTQYF. The DNA of the CDR3 is TGTGCCAGCAGTGTTCGACTGGGGACAGATACGCAGTATTTT.

CDR3 sequence (DNA): TGTGCCAGCCCCGGGACTTATCCATGTGGGGGCATTGATGAAAAACTGTTTTTT. Translation gives CASPGTYPCGGIDEKLFF. The chain couples TRBV6-4 to TRBJ1-4, with D maybe TRBD1 (6 bases). With 8 bases removed from V and 6 bases from J, the gap between germline ends came to 28 bases. The CDR3 is 18 amino acids. Germline-derived CDR1 and CDR2 are MRHNA and SNTAGT.

V and J are TRBV28 and TRBJ1-5, with a weak D call TRBD1 (5 bases). The germline V gene encodes CDR1 MDHEN and CDR2 SYDVKM. There are 13 residues in the CDR3. Trimming took 4 bases from V and 6 from J, leaving 10 bases between them. CDR3 coding DNA: TGTGCCAGCAGTTGTTTTGGGGGTCAGCCCCAGCATTTT. Its translation: CASSCFGGQPQHF.

The chain carries TRBV20-1 and TRBJ2-7; 7 bases agree with TRBD1. Per the germline V gene, CDR1 is DFQATT and CDR2 is SNEGSKA (reference sequence). The CDR3 is 15 amino acids. Trimming removed 1 base from V and 6 bases from J; junction bases left unmatched: 12. CDR3 residues: CSARGPTGILGEQYF. The DNA of the CDR3 is TGCAGTGCTAGAGGACCGACAGGGATACTGGGCGAGCAGTACTTC.

The chain couples TRBV3-1 to TRBJ1-2; TRBD1 might be the D (6 bases). This CDR3 contains 14 residues. V was cut by 5 bases and J by 1 base, with 11 bases left in between. Germline V gene lookup returns CDR1 LGHDT and CDR2 YNNKEL (reference sequence). DNA for the CDR3: TGTGCCAGCAGCACCGGACAGTTTAACTATGGCTACACCTTC. It specifies CASSTGQFNYGYTF.

This clonotype is a singleton in its sample. The chain employs TRBV4-3 and TRBJ2-1; D gene ambiguous. The V gene's germline CDR1 is LGHNA and CDR2 YSLEER. This CDR3 is built from 16 residues. V was shortened by 1 base and J by 0 bases, with 10 bases between the two germline ends. The CDR3 protein is CASSQAAGYSYNEQFF. In DNA, the CDR3 is TGCGCCAGCAGCCAAGCGGCAGGATACTCCTACAATGAGCAGTTCTTC.

V is TRBV20-1 and J is TRBJ2-1, with D possibly matching TRBD2 (6 bases). TRBJ2-7 explains the end of the DNA better; the J call may be wrong. Germline values: CDR1 DFQATT, CDR2 SNEGSKA (reference sequence). The CDR3 extends over 16 amino acids. The CDR3, as DNA: TGCAGTGCTAGAGACGCGGGGCAGGGAGCCTACAATGAGCAGTACTTC. Residues: CSARDAGQGAYNEQYF.

About this clonotype: At one boundary the junction diverges from the germline segment, which might be a read error. This chain links TRBV6-5 with TRBJ2-7, with D perhaps matching TRBD2 (7 bases). From germline, CDR1 is MNHEY and CDR2 SVGAGI. The CDR3 is made up of 15 amino acids. CDR3 residues: CAGSPDGGPSYEQYF. The CDR3 DNA reads as TGTGCCGGCAGCCCGGACGGGGGGCCCTCCTACGAGCAGTACTTC.